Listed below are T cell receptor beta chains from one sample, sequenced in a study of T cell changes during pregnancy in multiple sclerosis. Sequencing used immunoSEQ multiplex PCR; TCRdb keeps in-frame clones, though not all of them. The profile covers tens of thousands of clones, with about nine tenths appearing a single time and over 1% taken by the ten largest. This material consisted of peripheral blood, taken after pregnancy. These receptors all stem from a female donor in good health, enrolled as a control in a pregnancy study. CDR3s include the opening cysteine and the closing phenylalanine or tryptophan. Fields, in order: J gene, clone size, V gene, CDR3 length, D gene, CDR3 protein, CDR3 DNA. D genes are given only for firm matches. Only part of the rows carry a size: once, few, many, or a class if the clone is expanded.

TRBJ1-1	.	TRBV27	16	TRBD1	CASSLGTGELNTEAFF	TGTGCCAGCAGTTTAGGGACAGGAGAGCTGAACACTGAAGCTTTCTTT
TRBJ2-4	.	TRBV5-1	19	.	CASSLGTGSTGLAKNIQYF	TGCGCCAGCAGCTTGGGAACCGGATCGACAGGCCTAGCCAAAAACATTCAGTACTTC
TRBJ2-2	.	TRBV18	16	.	CASSPPASGATGELFF	TGTGCCAGCTCACCACCGGCGTCAGGGGCCACCGGGGAGCTGTTTTTT
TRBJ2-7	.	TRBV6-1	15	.	CASILKGRQNYEQYF	TGTGCCAGCATCCTCAAGGGGAGGCAGAACTACGAGCAGTACTTC
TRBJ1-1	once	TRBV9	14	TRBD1	CASSVRDSYTEAFF	TGTGCCAGCAGCGTCCGGGACAGTTACACTGAAGCTTTCTTT
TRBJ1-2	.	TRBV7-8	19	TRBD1	CASSLSNRGRGSMVDGYTF	TGTGCCAGCAGCTTGTCCAACAGGGGTAGGGGATCTATGGTGGATGGCTACACCTTC
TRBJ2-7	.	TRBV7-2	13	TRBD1	CASSLGQGDEQYF	TGTGCCAGCAGCTTAGGACAGGGAGACGAGCAGTACTTC
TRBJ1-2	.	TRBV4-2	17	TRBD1	CASSQEEGAGINYGYTF	TGTGCCAGCAGCCAAGAGGAGGGGGCCGGGATTAACTATGGCTACACCTTC
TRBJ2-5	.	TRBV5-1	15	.	CASSPEGFSQETQYF	TGCGCCAGCAGCCCCGAGGGTTTTTCCCAAGAGACCCAGTACTTC
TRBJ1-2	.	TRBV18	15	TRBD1	CASSPLAGQGMGYTF	TGTGCCAGCTCACCACTGGCGGGACAGGGAATGGGCTACACCTTC
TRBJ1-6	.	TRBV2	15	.	CASSPQGSYNSPLHF	TGTGCCAGCAGTCCACAGGGCTCCTATAATTCACCCCTCCACTTT
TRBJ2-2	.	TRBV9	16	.	CASSPGMGGPTGELFF	TGTGCCAGCAGCCCCGGGATGGGAGGTCCCACCGGGGAGCTGTTTTTT
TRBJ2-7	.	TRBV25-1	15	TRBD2	CASSELGLAGYEQYF	TGTGCCAGCAGTGAATTAGGACTAGCGGGGTACGAGCAGTACTTC
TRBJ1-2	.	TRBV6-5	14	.	CASSASTGKDGYTF	TGTGCCAGCAGTGCATCAACAGGGAAGGATGGCTACACCTTC
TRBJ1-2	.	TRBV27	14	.	CASSFQGANYGYTF	TGTGCCAGCAGTTTCCAGGGTGCGAACTATGGCTACACCTTC
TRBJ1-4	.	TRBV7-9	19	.	CASSLAGGADRRTNEKLFF	TGTGCCAGCAGCTTAGCCGGGGGGGCTGACAGACGAACTAATGAAAAACTGTTTTTT
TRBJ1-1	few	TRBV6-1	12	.	CASREGNTEAFF	TGTGCCAGCAGGGAGGGGAACACTGAAGCTTTCTTT
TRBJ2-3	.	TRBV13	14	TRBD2	CASSLAGGQDTQYF	TGTGCCAGCAGCTTAGCGGGGGGGCAAGATACGCAGTATTTT
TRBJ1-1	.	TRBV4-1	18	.	CASSQGSFGPGRNTEAFF	TGCGCCAGCAGCCAAGGCAGTTTCGGTCCCGGGAGGAACACTGAAGCTTTCTTT
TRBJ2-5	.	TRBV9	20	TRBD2	CASSVDPGGTSGGFQETQYF	TGTGCCAGCAGCGTAGACCCTGGGGGGACTAGCGGGGGTTTCCAAGAGACCCAGTACTTC